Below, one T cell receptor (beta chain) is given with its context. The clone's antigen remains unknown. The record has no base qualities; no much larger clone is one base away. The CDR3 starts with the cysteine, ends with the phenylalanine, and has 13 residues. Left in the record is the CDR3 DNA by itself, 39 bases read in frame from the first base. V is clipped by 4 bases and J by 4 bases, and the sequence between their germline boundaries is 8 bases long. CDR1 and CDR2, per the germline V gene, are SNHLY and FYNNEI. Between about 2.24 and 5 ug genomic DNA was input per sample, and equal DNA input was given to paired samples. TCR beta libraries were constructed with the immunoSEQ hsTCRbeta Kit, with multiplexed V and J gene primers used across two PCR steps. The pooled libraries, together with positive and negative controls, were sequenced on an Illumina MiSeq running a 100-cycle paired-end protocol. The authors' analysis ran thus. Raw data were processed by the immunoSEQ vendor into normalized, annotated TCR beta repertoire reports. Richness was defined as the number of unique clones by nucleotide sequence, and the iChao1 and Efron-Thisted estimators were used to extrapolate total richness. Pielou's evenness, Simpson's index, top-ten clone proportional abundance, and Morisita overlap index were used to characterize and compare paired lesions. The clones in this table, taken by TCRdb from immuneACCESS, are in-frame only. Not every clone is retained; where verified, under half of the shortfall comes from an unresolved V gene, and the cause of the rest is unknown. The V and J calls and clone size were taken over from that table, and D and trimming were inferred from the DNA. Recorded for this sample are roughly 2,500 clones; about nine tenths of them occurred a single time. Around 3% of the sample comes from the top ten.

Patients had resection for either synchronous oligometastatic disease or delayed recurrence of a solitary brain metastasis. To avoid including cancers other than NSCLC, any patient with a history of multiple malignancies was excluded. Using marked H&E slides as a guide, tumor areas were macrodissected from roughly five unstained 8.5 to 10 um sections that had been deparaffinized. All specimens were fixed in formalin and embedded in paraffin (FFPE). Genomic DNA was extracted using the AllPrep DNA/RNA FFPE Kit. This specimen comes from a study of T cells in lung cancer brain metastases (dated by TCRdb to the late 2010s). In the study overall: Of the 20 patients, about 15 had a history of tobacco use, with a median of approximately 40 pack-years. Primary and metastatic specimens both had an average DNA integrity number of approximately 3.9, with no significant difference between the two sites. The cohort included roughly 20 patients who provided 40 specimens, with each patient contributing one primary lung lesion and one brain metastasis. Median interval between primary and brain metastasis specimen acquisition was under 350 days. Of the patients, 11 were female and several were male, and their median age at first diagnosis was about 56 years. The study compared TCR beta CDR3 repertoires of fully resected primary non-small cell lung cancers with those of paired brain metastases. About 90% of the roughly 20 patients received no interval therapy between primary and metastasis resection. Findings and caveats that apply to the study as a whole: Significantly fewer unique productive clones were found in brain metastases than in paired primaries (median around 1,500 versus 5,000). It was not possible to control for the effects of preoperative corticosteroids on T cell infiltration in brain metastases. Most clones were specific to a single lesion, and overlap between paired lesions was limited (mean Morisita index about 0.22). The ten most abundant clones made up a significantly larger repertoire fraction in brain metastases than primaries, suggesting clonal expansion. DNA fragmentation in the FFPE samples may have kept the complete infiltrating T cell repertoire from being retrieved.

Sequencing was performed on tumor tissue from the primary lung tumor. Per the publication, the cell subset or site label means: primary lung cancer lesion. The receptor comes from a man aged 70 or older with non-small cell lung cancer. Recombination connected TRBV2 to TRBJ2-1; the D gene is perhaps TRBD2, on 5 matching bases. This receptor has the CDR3 CASSVGEYNEQFF. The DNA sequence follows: TGTGCCAGCAGTGTTGGGGAGTACAATGAGCAGTTCTTC.